What follows are 22 T cell receptor beta chains derived from one specimen sequenced in a study of blood T cell repertoires in COVID-19. Sequencing was performed with immunoSEQ multiplex PCR; in TCRdb, only in-frame clones are kept and a portion is missing. The sample contains roughly 300,000 clones, roughly nine tenths of which appear only once. The sample comprised peripheral blood. The receptors originated from a man between 18 and 35 years old who had recovered from COVID-19.

The chain recombines TRBV6-6 with TRBJ1-1; D possibly corresponds to TRBD1 (5 bases). Between the trimmed V and J ends, which lost 5 bases and 8 bases, there was a span of 9 bases. CDR1 and CDR2 (germline): MNHNY, SVGAGI (reference sequence). This CDR3 is built from 11 residues. The CDR3 DNA is TGTGCCAGCAGTCGGACACCAGAAGCTTTCTTT. Its translation is CASSRTPEAFF.

The table lists this clone with a few counts. The chain couples TRBV10-3 to TRBJ2-7; TRBD1 is a possible D gene (6 bases). The CDR3 runs to 15 residues. Trimming took 5 bases from V and 6 from J, leaving 20 bases between them. Germline CDR1 reads ENHRY; CDR2 reads SYGVKD. In DNA form, the CDR3 reads TGTGCCATCAGTCTGGCGACAGGAAACTATGGCGAGCAGTACTTC. It translates to CAISLATGNYGEQYF.

This clone was recorded a few times. CDR3 in amino acids: CASSGRDRALNTEAFF. CDR3 coding DNA: TGTGCCAGCAGCGGAAGGGACAGGGCCTTGAACACTGAAGCTTTCTTT. V is TRBV7-9 and J is TRBJ1-1; 9 bases agree with TRBD1. This CDR3 is built from 16 residues. With 5 bases clipped from V and 0 bases from J, the junction kept 7 bases outside the gene matches. Germline V gene data show CDR1 as SEHNR and CDR2 as FQNEAQ (reference sequence). The variable domain in full, completed from reference TRBV7-9 and TRBJ1-1, reads DTGVSQNPRHKITKRGQNVTFRCDPISEHNRLYWYRQTLGQGPEFLTYFQNEAQLEKSRLLSDRFSAERPKGSFSTLEIQRTEQGDSAMYLCASSGRDRALNTEAFFGQGTRLTVV.

This clone has a single count. The chain recombines TRBV5-1 with TRBJ1-4; D is perhaps TRBD1 (5 bases). The V gene's germline CDR1 is SGHRS and CDR2 YFSETQ. The CDR3 loop spans 15 amino acids. V lost 2 bases and J 1 base, leaving 9 bases between the germline ends. CDR3 amino acids: CASSFAGGTNEKLFF. CDR3 DNA: TGCGCCAGCAGCTTCGCGGGGGGAACTAATGAAAAACTGTTTTTT.

The chain joins TRBV10-3 to TRBJ1-5; 8 bases are a match to TRBD1. Germline V lookup: CDR1 ENHRY, CDR2 SYGVKD. Trimming took 6 bases from V and 2 from J; bases not matched to a gene: 0. This CDR3 spans 13 amino acids. CDR3 nucleotide sequence: TGTGCCATCAGGGGACAGGGCAATCAGCCCCAGCATTTT. Protein product: CAIRGQGNQPQHF.

The V call is TRBV18, the J call TRBJ1-2, with 7 bases fitting TRBD1. CDR3 size: 14 residues. The trim removed 3 bases at V and 7 bases at J, leaving 8 bases unmatched. Germline values: CDR1 KGHSH, CDR2 LQKENI. This CDR3 is CASSPGTVVVGYTF. The CDR3 DNA is TGTGCCAGCTCACCCGGGACAGTTGTTGTTGGCTACACCTTC. The full variable domain, its missing parts supplied by reference TRBV18 and TRBJ1-2, is NAGVMQNPRHLVRRRGQEARLRCSPMKGHSHVYWYRQLPEEGLKFMVYLQKENIIDESGMPKERFSAEFPKEGPSILRIQQVVRGDSAAYFCASSPGTVVVGYTFGSGTRLTVV.

V gene TRBV11-2 combines with J gene TRBJ2-2; 7 bases map to TRBD1. CDR1 is SGHAT, CDR2 FQNNGV, per germline. There are 17 residues in the CDR3. The V gene end was trimmed by 1 base and the J gene end by 4 bases; junction bases not matched to a gene: 9. Here the CDR3 reads CASSLALRTGSTGELFF. DNA for the CDR3: TGTGCCAGCAGCTTAGCATTAAGGACAGGATCCACCGGGGAGCTGTTTTTT. Together with reference TRBV11-2 and TRBJ2-2, the CDR3 gives the full variable domain: EAGVAQSPRYKIIEKRQSVAFWCNPISGHATLYWYQQILGQGPKLLIQFQNNGVVDDSQLPKDRFSAERLKGVDSTLKIQPAKLEDSAVYLCASSLALRTGSTGELFFGEGSRLTVL.

This chain uses TRBV2 with TRBJ1-2; D not resolved. Trimming shortened V by 2 bases and J by 7 bases, and 11 bases separated the two germline ends. CDR1 and CDR2 from the germline V gene are SNHLY and FYNNEI. CDR3 length: 13 residues. The DNA for the CDR3 is TGTGCCAGCAGTGAAATGGCTGCGGGTGGCTACACCTTC. It yields the protein CASSEMAAGGYTF.

The chain links TRBV6-5 to TRBJ2-7; 8 positions agree with TRBD1. The CDR3 extends over 15 amino acids. Germline V gives CDR1 MNHEY, CDR2 SVGAGI. The V and J ends lost 2 bases and 3 bases, in that order; junction bases with no gene match: 6. CDR3 protein: CASSYGQGMLYEQYF. In nucleotides, the CDR3 is TGTGCCAGCAGTTACGGACAGGGAATGCTCTACGAGCAGTACTTC.

Regarding this clone: The junction does not match germline at one end; this may be a read error. V and J are TRBV11-2 and TRBJ2-7; weak D call: TRBD1 (5 bases). Germline V lookup: CDR1 SGHAT, CDR2 FQNNGV. The CDR3 has 11 amino acids. This CDR3 is CASNIYDRMSF. The CDR3, as DNA: TGTGCCAGCAATATCTATGACAGAATGAGCTTC.

The chain carries TRBV18 and TRBJ2-7, with 7 positions matching TRBD1. V was clipped by 3 bases and J by 3 bases; unmatched bases: 5. The CDR3 contains 14 residues. Germline V gene lookup returns CDR1 KGHSH and CDR2 LQKENI. CDR3 sequence reads: CASSPPQGYYEQYF. Written as DNA, the CDR3 is TGTGCCAGCTCACCGCCACAGGGGTACTACGAGCAGTACTTC.

The chain employs TRBV6-5 and TRBJ2-7, with TRBD1 identical over 7 bases. V lost 10 bases to trimming and J lost 2 bases; unmatched junction nucleotides: 2. Germline lookup yields CDR1 MNHEY and CDR2 SVGAGI. The CDR3 contains 11 residues. Written as DNA, the CDR3 is TGTGCCACCCAGGGGGCCTACGAGCAGTACTTC. Protein: CATQGAYEQYF.

The chain couples TRBV4-2 to TRBJ2-6; a possible D gene is TRBD2 (5 bases). Trimming left V 4 bases short and J 0 bases short, with 16 bases between. The CDR3 contains 18 residues. Germline V gives CDR1 LGHNA, CDR2 YNFKEQ. CDR3 amino acids: CASSLGRTSVSGANVLTF. The CDR3 DNA reads TGTGCCAGCAGCCTCGGAAGGACTTCCGTCTCTGGGGCCAACGTCCTGACTTTC.

V and J are TRBV27 and TRBJ1-1; 7 bases fit TRBD1. This CDR3 has 15 amino acids. Germline V CDR1 and CDR2: MNHEY, SMNVEV (reference sequence). V gave up 6 bases and J gave up 1 base; unmatched junction bases: 8. The CDR3 reads CASRSWTGANTEAFF. CDR3 bases: TGTGCCAGCAGATCCTGGACAGGAGCGAACACTGAAGCTTTCTTT.

This rearrangement joins TRBV6-5 to TRBJ2-7, with TRBD1 matching 9 bases. Trimming at V came to 6 bases and at J to 7 bases, leaving 10 bases not matched to a gene. The CDR3 length is 14 residues. Germline-derived CDR1 and CDR2 are MNHEY and SVGAGI. This CDR3 reads CASSWDREVEEQYF. The DNA for the CDR3 is TGTGCCAGCAGCTGGGACAGGGAAGTCGAAGAGCAGTACTTC.

As DNA, the CDR3 is TGTGCCAGCTCACCACAGGACAGCCTCTCCTACAATGAGCAGTTCTTC. It yields the protein CASSPQDSLSYNEQFF. This chain connects TRBV18 to TRBJ2-1, with a tentative D call TRBD1 (6 bases). Germline-derived CDR1 and CDR2 are KGHSH and LQKENI. The CDR3 is 16 amino acids. Trimming left V 1 base short and J 0 bases short, with 10 bases between.

V gene TRBV5-1 combines with J gene TRBJ1-1; 8 nucleotides align to TRBD1. This CDR3 has 14 amino acids. Germline CDR1 and CDR2: SGHRS and YFSETQ. V gave up 4 bases and J gave up 4 bases; unmatched junction bases: 6. The CDR3 reads CASSQGAQGTEAFF. CDR3 sequence (DNA): TGCGCCAGCAGCCAGGGGGCGCAGGGCACTGAAGCTTTCTTT.

The sample holds a few counts of this clone. The chain links TRBV19 to TRBJ1-1; weak D call: TRBD1 (6 bases). Germline loops: CDR1 LNHDA, CDR2 SQIVND (reference sequence). V shed 3 bases and J shed 5 bases, with 16 bases lying between them. There are 15 residues in the CDR3. Here the CDR3 reads CASSISLTGRTEAFF. The CDR3 DNA reads TGTGCCAGTAGTATTTCATTGACAGGTCGGACTGAAGCTTTCTTT.

This chain joins TRBV5-1 and TRBJ2-5, with 10 bases aligning to TRBD2. The CDR3 is made up of 15 amino acids. Losses at the gene ends were 2 bases for V and 4 bases for J; bases not matched to a gene: 5. In germline, CDR1 is SGHRS, CDR2 YFSETQ. As DNA, the CDR3 is TGCGCCAGCAGCTTCAGCGGGGGGGCTGCAGAGACCCAGTACTTC. Its protein is CASSFSGGAAETQYF.

As regards this clone: In the same sample, other DNA sequences code for this CDR3. The chain joins TRBV7-3 to TRBJ2-3; D uncertain. Germline V gene sequence: CDR1 SGHTA, CDR2 FQGTGA. The length of the CDR3 is 12 residues. Trimming removed 5 bases at V and 3 bases at J, with 6 bases between. As DNA, the CDR3 is TGTGCCAGCAGCCCTAATACAGATACGCAGTATTTT. Translating it yields CASSPNTDTQYF.

This chain links TRBV20-1 with TRBJ2-3; 11 nucleotides align to TRBD2. CDR1 is DFQATT and CDR2 is SNEGSKA in the germline V gene (reference sequence). J gave up 3 bases and V 3 bases, and 2 bases lay outside the gene matches. This CDR3 is 14 amino acids long. This CDR3 is CSASRLAGTDTQYF. The CDR3 DNA follows: TGCAGTGCTAGTAGACTAGCGGGAACAGATACGCAGTATTTT.

This chain uses TRBV7-8 with TRBJ1-5, with D uncertain. Trimming took off 5 bases at V and 0 bases at J, with 8 bases between the two ends. The germline V gene encodes CDR1 SGHVS and CDR2 FQNEAQ. The CDR3 is 14 amino acids. The CDR3 is CASSPVSSNQPQHF. CDR3 nucleotide sequence: TGTGCCAGCAGCCCAGTCAGTAGCAATCAGCCCCAGCATTTT.